This record covers a single TCR beta chain. Antigen: not known. Other DNA sequences of this sample code for an identical CDR3. The data stem from a study of shared clonotypes between healthy human individuals. CD4+ cell separation produced CD45RA+ naive and CD45RA-negative memory subsets. The assay was immunoSEQ multiplex PCR, and TCRdb's table has in-frame clones only and misses some. The sample contains more than 500,000 clones, around 95% of which appear only once. Study observations and caveats: Naive subsets generally had larger estimated richness than memory subsets.

The CDR3 consists of 14 residues. The ends were cut back, 0 bases at V and 6 bases at J, with 12 bases in the middle. Germline values: CDR1 SGHRS, CDR2 YFSETQ. The genes are TRBV5-1 and TRBJ1-2; unclear D gene. This receptor was taken from a woman aged 30 to 39 in good health. Material: naive CD4+ T cells sorted from blood. Regarding subset: CD45RA+ positively selected. The CDR3 is CASSLARAPDGYTF. CDR3 nucleotide sequence: TGCGCCAGCAGCTTGGCCAGAGCCCCAGATGGCTACACCTTC.